A single sample gave rise to the 29 T cell receptor beta chains below, sequenced in a study of radiotherapy plus CTLA-4 blockade in lung cancer. Libraries were prepared by immunoSEQ multiplex PCR; TCRdb keeps only in-frame clonotypes and omits some of them. This sample has roughly 120,000 clones; 78% occur once, and the top ten carry approximately 5%. The sample in question was peripheral blood, obtained from a patient treated with radiotherapy plus ipilimumab. These receptor sequences come from a human donor with non-small cell lung cancer who had a partial response to radiotherapy plus ipilimumab.

This clone has more than one count but fewer than ten. The chain couples TRBV7-2 to TRBJ2-7; possibly TRBD1 for D (6 bases). This CDR3 has 14 amino acids. Germline V gene lookup returns CDR1 SGHTA and CDR2 FQGNSA. Between the trimmed V and J ends, which lost 5 bases and 2 bases, there was a span of 13 bases. CDR3 protein: CASSPWTATYEQYF. The CDR3 region has the DNA TGTGCCAGCAGCCCTTGGACAGCCACCTACGAGCAGTACTTC.

The chain recombines TRBV28 with TRBJ2-1; 10 nucleotides line up with TRBD1. From germline, CDR1 is MDHEN and CDR2 SYDVKM. The CDR3 totals 18 residues. Trimming took 5 bases from V and 8 from J; bases not matched to a gene: 18. The CDR3 region is CASSLLYGQGGLSDEQFF. The CDR3 nucleotides are TGTGCCAGCAGTCTACTATACGGACAGGGGGGGCTAAGCGATGAGCAGTTCTTC.

This clone was observed a handful of times. The chain carries TRBV9 and TRBJ2-3; a possible D gene is TRBD2 (6 bases). Germline V gene lookup returns CDR1 SGDLS and CDR2 YYNGEE. The CDR3 is 17 amino acids. V lost 0 bases and J lost 2, with 16 bases in between. The CDR3 is CASSVGYGDLYTDTQYF. For the CDR3, the DNA is TGTGCCAGCAGCGTAGGGTATGGGGACTTATACACAGATACGCAGTATTTT.

This clone has more than one count but fewer than ten. The rearrangement links TRBV25-1 to TRBJ2-3, with D perhaps matching TRBD1 or TRBD2 (6 bases each). The V and J ends lost 8 bases and 2 bases respectively, with 14 bases between them. The CDR3 contains 14 residues. The germline gives CDR1 MGHDK, CDR2 SYGVNS. This chain's CDR3 is CASRGGGPTDTQYF. CDR3 bases: TGTGCCAGCCGTGGAGGGGGTCCCACAGATACGCAGTATTTT.

The chain has TRBV18 and TRBJ1-2; 7 positions match TRBD1. Germline values: CDR1 KGHSH, CDR2 LQKENI. V lost 3 bases, J lost 5 bases, and 9 bases stayed unmatched. The CDR3 loop spans 15 amino acids. CDR3 protein: CASSPTWDSLYGYTF. DNA of the CDR3: TGTGCCAGCTCACCGACTTGGGACAGTTTGTATGGCTACACCTTC.

This clone has just a few counts. Other nucleotide sequences in the sample specify the same CDR3. The chain carries TRBV27 and TRBJ2-5, with a weak D call TRBD1 (5 bases). CDR3 length: 13 residues. The V end lost 6 bases, the J end lost 5 bases, and 13 bases lay between the germline ends. The germline CDR1 and CDR2 sequences are MNHEY and SMNVEV (reference sequence). CDR3: CASSLGHGETQYF. DNA for the CDR3: TGTGCCAGCAGCCTGGGGCACGGGGAGACCCAGTACTTC.

The genes are TRBV4-1 and TRBJ2-5; 7 positions agree with TRBD1. The length of the CDR3 is 16 residues. Germline-derived CDR1 and CDR2 are MGHRA and YSYEKL. The V gene end was trimmed by 3 bases and the J gene end by 5 bases; junction bases not matched to a gene: 12. The CDR3 DNA sequence: TGCGCCAGCAGCCAGGGTGTCACAGGGGCGCTGGAGACCCAGTACTTC. Protein product: CASSQGVTGALETQYF.

This chain links TRBV6-5 with TRBJ2-7, with D perhaps TRBD1 (6 bases). The CDR3 consists of 13 residues. The germline V gene has CDR1 MNHEY and CDR2 SVGAGI. With 6 bases removed from V and 1 base from J, the gap between germline ends came to 10 bases. CDR3 in DNA: TGTGCCAGCAGCAAGGGGGTGTCCTACGAGCAGTACGTC. It translates to CASSKGVSYEQYV.

The sample holds a few counts of this clone. The chain recombines TRBV6-1 with TRBJ1-1, with 7 positions matching TRBD1. The V gene's germline CDR1 is MNHNS and CDR2 SASEGT. CDR3 length: 12 amino acids. V lost 5 bases and J lost 5; bases outside the gene matches: 2. The CDR3 bases are TGTGCCAGCAGTTTACAGGGGACTGAAGCTTTCTTT. This sequence encodes CASSLQGTEAFF.

V usage is TRBV18 and J usage is TRBJ2-2; D is unresolved. Trimming shortened V by 3 bases and J by 2 bases, and 7 bases separated the two germline ends. In germline, CDR1 is KGHSH, CDR2 LQKENI. This CDR3 contains 14 residues. CDR3 protein: CASSPLKNTGELFF. CDR3 DNA: TGTGCCAGCTCACCCCTTAAAAACACCGGGGAGCTGTTTTTT.

The chain employs TRBV7-2 and TRBJ1-2; D unresolved. The germline gives CDR1 SGHTA, CDR2 FQGNSA. The CDR3 covers 12 residues. V gave up 5 bases and J gave up 7 bases, with 11 bases separating them. CDR3 amino acids: CASSAAGFGYTF. The DNA of the CDR3 is TGTGCCAGCAGCGCTGCGGGGTTTGGCTACACCTTC.

This rearrangement joins TRBV2 to TRBJ2-5; D is possibly TRBD1 (6 bases). In germline, CDR1 is SNHLY, CDR2 FYNNEI. The ends were cut back, 4 bases at V and 2 bases at J, with 8 bases in the middle. This CDR3 contains 13 residues. Here the CDR3 DNA reads TGTGCCAGCAGTGGGACAGCTCAAGAGACCCAGTACTTC. As protein: CASSGTAQETQYF.

This clone was detected a few times. The J gene is TRBJ2-7, the V gene TRBV25-1, with a tentative D call TRBD2 (6 bases). V was trimmed by 8 bases and J by 2 bases, leaving 13 bases between them. The germline V gene encodes CDR1 MGHDK and CDR2 SYGVNS. This CDR3 comprises 13 residues. CDR3 DNA: TGTGCCAGCTCGGGACTCTCCACCTACGAGCAGTACTTC. Residues: CASSGLSTYEQYF.

V usage is TRBV18 and J usage is TRBJ1-1, with D perhaps TRBD1 (5 bases). Germline values: CDR1 KGHSH, CDR2 LQKENI. Trimming took 3 bases from V and 1 from J, leaving 12 bases between them. CDR3 length: 15 amino acids. The CDR3 nucleotides read TGTGCCAGCTCACCCACGGGGGTGACGAACACTGAAGCTTTCTTT. It yields the protein CASSPTGVTNTEAFF.

This clone occurred a few times. The chain recombines TRBV28 with TRBJ1-1, with D unresolved. This CDR3 region has 12 residues. The V gene lost 3 bases and the J gene lost 10 bases, with 12 bases spanning the gap. Germline V gene sequence: CDR1 MDHEN, CDR2 SYDVKM. The CDR3 loop reads CASSFEETGAFF. As DNA, the CDR3 is TGTGCCAGCAGTTTCGAAGAAACGGGAGCTTTCTTT.

This clone was found a few times. The V gene is TRBV6-5, the J gene TRBJ1-1; 10 bases agree with TRBD1. Unmatched junction bases numbered 7, after V lost 0 bases and J lost 6 bases. The CDR3 runs 16 residues. Per the germline V gene, CDR1 is MNHEY and CDR2 is SVGAGI. The CDR3 DNA is TGTGCCAGCAGTTACTCCTGGACAGGGGGAAGTGCTGAAGCTTTCTTT. Translation: CASSYSWTGGSAEAFF.

The chain recombines TRBV4-1 with TRBJ2-2, with 12 bases identical to TRBD2. CDR1 and CDR2 from the germline V gene are MGHRA and YSYEKL. The CDR3 totals 16 residues. With V trimmed by 0 bases and J by 7 bases, 3 bases remained unmatched. The CDR3 region has the DNA TGCGCCAGCAGCCAAGATCCGGGACTAGCGGGCGGGGAGCTGTTTTTT. It encodes CASSQDPGLAGGELFF.

The chain recombines TRBV5-1 with TRBJ2-3, with D perhaps matching TRBD2 (5 bases). Deletions cut 4 bases from V and 2 bases from J, with 11 bases between. Germline V gives CDR1 SGHRS, CDR2 YFSETQ. This CDR3 spans 14 amino acids. The CDR3, as DNA: TGCGCCAGCAGCGGAAGGACTGCCACAGATACGCAGTATTTT. Its protein is CASSGRTATDTQYF.

The chain is built from TRBV7-2 and TRBJ1-1, with a weak D call TRBD1 (5 bases). The CDR3 totals 14 residues. CDR1 is SGHTA and CDR2 is FQGNSA in the germline V gene. V gave up 5 bases and J gave up 5 bases, with 15 bases separating them. CDR3 sequence (DNA): TGTGCCAGCAGCCCCGGGGGGGGGTTAACTGAAGCTTTCTTT. It translates to CASSPGGGLTEAFF.

This clone showed up many times. J is TRBJ1-5 and V is TRBV6-6; maybe TRBD1 (5 bases). The V end lost 2 bases, the J end lost 6 bases, and 11 bases lay between the germline ends. The CDR3 runs 14 residues. Germline CDR1 and CDR2: MNHNY and SVGAGI (reference sequence). CDR3 protein: CASSYGGVGQPQHF. CDR3 nucleotide sequence: TGTGCCAGCAGTTACGGGGGGGTCGGTCAGCCCCAGCATTTT.

This clone was counted only a few times. V and J are TRBV6-1 and TRBJ1-1; D remains ambiguous. Trimming stripped 7 bases from V and 2 bases from J, with 11 bases between. Germline V lookup: CDR1 MNHNS, CDR2 SASEGT. This CDR3 comprises 13 residues. Here the CDR3 reads CASMEGSNTEAFF. The CDR3 DNA is TGTGCCAGCATGGAGGGTTCTAACACTGAAGCTTTCTTT.

This clone has a single count. The chain is built from TRBV13 and TRBJ2-3; no firm D call. The CDR3 is 16 amino acids. The germline CDR1 and CDR2 sequences are PRHDT and FYEKMQ (reference sequence). The V and J ends lost 5 bases and 1 base respectively, with 16 bases between them. The CDR3 region is CASSLRTVLRTDTQYF. In DNA form, the CDR3 reads TGTGCCAGCAGCCTCCGAACAGTTCTACGCACAGATACGCAGTATTTT.

This clone was seen more than once but under ten times. Other DNA sequences within the sample encode an identical CDR3. The genes are TRBV9 and TRBJ1-2, with TRBD1 matching 7 bases. Looked up from germline, CDR1 is SGDLS and CDR2 is YYNGEE. The CDR3 has 13 residues. V was pared by 2 bases and J by 8 bases, with 6 bases of the junction left unmatched. Here the CDR3 reads CASSVTGLGGYTF. CDR3 coding DNA: TGTGCCAGCAGCGTGACAGGGCTGGGGGGCTACACCTTC.

V is TRBV9 and J is TRBJ2-1; 11 bases line up with TRBD2. Trimming at V came to 3 bases and at J to 2 bases, leaving 4 bases not matched to a gene. The germline V gene has CDR1 SGDLS and CDR2 YYNGEE. The CDR3 consists of 16 residues. The CDR3 loop reads CASSAHSGRAYNEQFF. The CDR3 DNA is TGTGCCAGCAGCGCCCATAGCGGGAGGGCCTACAATGAGCAGTTCTTC.

This chain connects TRBV21-1 to TRBJ1-2; TRBD1 was called by the table and not checked on the DNA. TRBV21-1 is annotated as a pseudogene. The CDR3 is 14 amino acids. CDR3 amino acids: CASSKPSRSYGYTF. Here the CDR3 DNA reads TGTGCCAGCAGCAAGCCCTCCAGGTCCTATGGCTACACCTTC.

The V call is TRBV6-5, the J call TRBJ2-6, with 8 positions matching TRBD1. Germline CDR1 MNHEY, CDR2 SVGAGI. The trim removed 6 bases at V and 2 bases at J, leaving 3 bases unmatched. The CDR3 is made up of 15 amino acids. DNA for the CDR3: TGTGCCAGCAGGGCGACAGGGGCTGGGGCCAACGTCCTGACTTTC. It encodes CASRATGAGANVLTF.

Note on this clone: Other DNA sequences in the same sample also yield this CDR3. The chain links TRBV7-2 to TRBJ2-1; TRBD1 is a possible D gene (6 bases). V dropped 5 bases and J dropped 4 bases, with 15 bases sitting between them. The CDR3 is made up of 15 amino acids. Germline V gives CDR1 SGHTA, CDR2 FQGNSA. The CDR3 bases are TGTGCCAGCAGCCAGACAGGAATAGGGTACAATGAGCAGTTCTTC. It translates to CASSQTGIGYNEQFF.

The V and J genes are TRBV30 and TRBJ2-2; D is possibly TRBD2 (6 bases). This CDR3 has 12 residues. The V end lost 8 bases, the J end lost 7 bases, and 14 bases lay between the germline ends. Germline V lookup: CDR1 GTSNPN, CDR2 SVGIG (reference sequence). CDR3 nucleotide sequence: TGTGCCGAGGGGAGGCAGGACGGGGAGCTGTTTTTT. Its translation: CAEGRQDGELFF.

This clone was found once. The V call is TRBV6-1, the J call TRBJ1-3, with a possible D match to TRBD1 (5 bases). V was cut by 1 base and J by 0 bases, with 13 bases left in between. The CDR3 runs 17 residues. Germline V gene data show CDR1 as MNHNS and CDR2 as SASEGT. CDR3 in DNA: TGTGCCAGCAGTGAAGGGGGCAGTTTAAGCTCTGGAAACACCATATATTTT. Translating it yields CASSEGGSLSSGNTIYF.